A single sample gave rise to the 15 T cell receptor beta chains below, sequenced in a study of blood T cell repertoires in COVID-19. Some clones are missing from TCRdb's copy, which holds only in-frame ones; the method was immunoSEQ multiplex PCR. The sample lists over 200,000 clones; just over 85% were seen once. The specimen sequenced was PBMCs or T cells enriched from blood (not recorded which). These receptors all stem from a man between 18 and 35 years old who had recovered from COVID-19.

The V gene is TRBV11-2, the J gene TRBJ2-7; no clear D gene. The CDR3 runs 16 residues. Germline-derived CDR1 and CDR2 are SGHAT and FQNNGV. V lost 4 bases and J lost 2, with 18 bases in between. The CDR3 region has the DNA TGTGCCAGCAGCTCCTTAAAATGGGCCGATGCCTACGAGCAGTACTTC. It specifies CASSSLKWADAYEQYF.

Turning to this clone: Within the sample, other DNA sequences also encode this same CDR3. V and J are TRBV3-1 (or the pseudogene TRBV3-2) and TRBJ1-1; D may be TRBD1 (5 bases). CDR1 LGHDT and CDR2 YNNKEL come from the germline V gene (reference sequence). V was clipped by 1 base and J by 1 base, with 7 bases between them. The CDR3 contains 14 residues. The CDR3 protein is CASSQVQGNTEAFF. The CDR3 nucleotides read TGTGCCAGCAGCCAAGTTCAGGGGAACACTGAAGCTTTCTTT.

DNA of the CDR3: TGTGCCAGCAGCCACGGACTAGCGGGAGCCTACGAGCAGTACTTC. This translates into CASSHGLAGAYEQYF. The genes are TRBV3-1 (or the pseudogene TRBV3-2) and TRBJ2-7; TRBD2 agrees at 13 bases. CDR3 size: 15 residues. Trimming at V came to 3 bases and at J to 2 bases, leaving 1 base not matched to a gene. Germline V gene sequence: CDR1 LGHDT, CDR2 YNNKEL (reference sequence).

The CDR3 DNA is TGTGCCAGCTCACCCCCTAAAGGACTAGTTGGCAATGAGCAGTTCTTC. Its protein is CASSPPKGLVGNEQFF. The J gene is TRBJ2-1, the V gene TRBV18; 7 positions agree with TRBD2. The germline gives CDR1 KGHSH, CDR2 LQKENI. Germline trimming cut 3 bases from V and 6 bases from J; bases unmatched to any gene: 11. CDR3 size: 16 residues.

The chain links TRBV4-1 to TRBJ1-1, with TRBD1 matching 8 bases. CDR1 and CDR2 (germline): MGHRA, YSYEKL. The V gene end was trimmed by 4 bases and the J gene end by 6 bases; junction bases not matched to a gene: 10. This CDR3 has 15 residues. The DNA of the CDR3 is TGCGCCAGCAGCCCCCGGACAGGGACGGGAGCTGAAGCTTTCTTT. Amino acid sequence: CASSPRTGTGAEAFF.

The gene calls are TRBV27 and TRBJ2-7; a weak D match, TRBD1 (6 bases). Germline CDR1 reads MNHEY; CDR2 reads SMNVEV (reference sequence). Trimming removed 0 bases from V and 3 bases from J, with 12 bases in between. The CDR3 has 15 residues. CDR3 sequence (DNA): TGTGCCAGCAGTTTATCCTCTGGGACACTCTACGAGCAGTACTTC. Protein sequence: CASSLSSGTLYEQYF.

The gene calls are TRBV7-8 and TRBJ1-2; D unclear. The germline gives CDR1 SGHVS, CDR2 FQNEAQ. Trimming stripped 5 bases from V and 4 bases from J, with 14 bases between. CDR3 length: 14 residues. The CDR3 sequence: CASSASALFYGYTF. As DNA, the CDR3 is TGTGCCAGCAGCGCCAGCGCCCTTTTCTATGGCTACACCTTC.

This clone occurred once. V gene TRBV19 combines with J gene TRBJ2-6, with D unresolved. CDR1 and CDR2 (germline): LNHDA, SQIVND (reference sequence). V was pared by 2 bases and J by 1 base, with 12 bases between. This CDR3 contains 17 residues. The CDR3 loop is CASSISGIVSGANVLTF. In DNA, the CDR3 is TGTGCCAGTAGTATATCTGGCATCGTTTCTGGGGCCAACGTCCTGACTTTC.

V usage is TRBV4-1 and J usage is TRBJ2-7, with 11 bases aligning to TRBD2. Germline CDR1 MGHRA, CDR2 YSYEKL. This CDR3 contains 16 residues. The ends lost 0 bases at V and 3 bases at J; junction bases unmatched: 4. DNA for the CDR3: TGCGCCAGCAGCCAAGATGGGGGACTAGCGGACTACGAGCAGTACTTC. This codes for CASSQDGGLADYEQYF.

The V gene is TRBV7-2, the J gene TRBJ2-3; 9 positions agree with TRBD2. CDR1 SGHTA and CDR2 FQGNSA come from the germline V gene. Trimming cost V 4 bases and J 3 bases; bases outside gene matches: 8. The CDR3 loop spans 16 amino acids. CDR3 sequence reads: CASSWGGGAGTDTQYF. The CDR3 nucleotides are TGTGCCAGCAGCTGGGGCGGGGGGGCCGGTACAGATACGCAGTATTTT.

With respect to this clone: Other DNA variants within this sample encode the same CDR3. This sequence joins TRBV3-1 (or the pseudogene TRBV3-2) and TRBJ2-7; weak D call: TRBD1 (5 bases). V was clipped by 5 bases and J by 0 bases, with 8 bases between them. The CDR3 sequence is 13 residues long. CDR1 and CDR2 (germline): LGHDT, YNNKEL (reference sequence). In DNA, the CDR3 is TGTGCCAGCAGCAAGACAGCCTCCTACGAGCAGTACTTC. Its protein is CASSKTASYEQYF.

The J gene is TRBJ2-1, the V gene TRBV3-1 (or the pseudogene TRBV3-2), with TRBD1 as a possible D gene (5 bases). The V end lost 1 base, the J end lost 8 bases, and 15 bases lay between the germline ends. This CDR3 has 15 amino acids. From germline, CDR1 is LGHDT and CDR2 YNNKEL (reference sequence). The CDR3 here is CASSQGSGLVDEQFF. Written as DNA, the CDR3 is TGTGCCAGCAGCCAAGGGTCAGGGTTGGTCGATGAGCAGTTCTTC.

The chain carries TRBV7-9 and TRBJ2-7, with 7 bases fitting TRBD2. The CDR3 is made up of 13 amino acids. Per the germline V gene, CDR1 is SEHNR and CDR2 is FQNEAQ (reference sequence). Trimming cost V 3 bases and J 4 bases; bases outside gene matches: 3. CDR3 region: CASSLSSGYEQYF. The CDR3 DNA sequence: TGTGCCAGCAGCTTGTCTAGCGGTTACGAGCAGTACTTC.

J is TRBJ1-2 and V is TRBV5-1, with D perhaps TRBD1 (6 bases). CDR1 is SGHRS, CDR2 YFSETQ, per germline. V was pared by 4 bases and J by 7 bases, with 17 bases between. The CDR3 covers 14 residues. CDR3 amino acids: CASSPEDTGFGYTF. CDR3 coding DNA: TGCGCCAGCAGCCCAGAAGACACAGGGTTTGGCTACACCTTC. The full variable domain, in which reference TRBV5-1 and TRBJ1-2 provide the parts outside the CDR3, is KAGVTQTPRYLIKTRGQQVTLSCSPISGHRSVSWYQQTPGQGLQFLFEYFSETQRNKGNFPGRFSGRQFSNSRSEMNVSTLELGDSALYLCASSPEDTGFGYTFGSGTRLTVV.

Only one count was recorded for this clone. The chain uses TRBV3-1 (or the pseudogene TRBV3-2) and TRBJ2-7; 10 bases are shared with TRBD1. The CDR3 loop spans 14 amino acids. The V segment lost 5 bases and the J segment 5 bases; nucleotides outside the gene matches: 6. Germline lookup yields CDR1 LGHDT and CDR2 YNNKEL (reference sequence). The CDR3 coding sequence is TGTGCCAGCAGCGGGACAGGGGCCTATAACGAGCAGTACTTC. The encoded protein is CASSGTGAYNEQYF.